This TCR beta chain emerged from a study of cytomegalovirus exposure and HLA in healthy donors. Notes on the study in general: The classifier was said to identify cytomegalovirus status with high specificity and sensitivity.

After removal of 1 base from V and 7 bases from J, the junction contained 5 bases not matched to a gene. Germline V gives CDR1 KGHSH, CDR2 LQKENI. CDR3 size: 15 residues. Vbeta (60) and Jbeta (13) primers were used in the PCR. Using immunoSEQ multiplex PCR, the repertoire was profiled, and TCRdb retains in-frame clones only, with some absent. Of 150,000 or so clones listed, 75% are singletons. In the case of this clone: Its antigen is as yet unknown.

The sequence was collected from a man younger than 40 in good health and CMV-seronegative. Sequencing was done on a sample of PBMCs. V gene TRBV18 combines with J gene TRBJ1-4, with TRBD1 matching 8 bases. CDR3 nucleotide sequence: TGTGCCAGCTCACCACAGCGGACAGGGAGTGAAAAACTGTTTTTT. It encodes CASSPQRTGSEKLFF.